The clone carrying this TCR beta chain appeared once. This entry belongs to a study of cytomegalovirus exposure and HLA in healthy donors. The PCR employed 60 Vbeta primers together with 13 Jbeta primers. Sequencing was performed with immunoSEQ multiplex PCR; in TCRdb, only in-frame clones are kept and a portion is missing. The sample contains approximately 110,000 clones, about four fifths of which appear only once. The receptor's source is a woman aged 55 to 70 in good health and CMV-seropositive. Sequences were obtained from PBMCs.

In DNA form, the CDR3 reads TGTGCCAGCAGCTTAAAACAGGCCAGCTCTGGAAACACCATATATTTT. It yields the protein CASSLKQASSGNTIYF. The chain links TRBV7-6 to TRBJ1-3; a possible D gene is TRBD1 (5 bases). This CDR3 contains 16 residues. Trimming left V 2 bases short and J 0 bases short, with 11 bases between. Germline CDR1 is SGHVS and CDR2 is FNYEAQ.